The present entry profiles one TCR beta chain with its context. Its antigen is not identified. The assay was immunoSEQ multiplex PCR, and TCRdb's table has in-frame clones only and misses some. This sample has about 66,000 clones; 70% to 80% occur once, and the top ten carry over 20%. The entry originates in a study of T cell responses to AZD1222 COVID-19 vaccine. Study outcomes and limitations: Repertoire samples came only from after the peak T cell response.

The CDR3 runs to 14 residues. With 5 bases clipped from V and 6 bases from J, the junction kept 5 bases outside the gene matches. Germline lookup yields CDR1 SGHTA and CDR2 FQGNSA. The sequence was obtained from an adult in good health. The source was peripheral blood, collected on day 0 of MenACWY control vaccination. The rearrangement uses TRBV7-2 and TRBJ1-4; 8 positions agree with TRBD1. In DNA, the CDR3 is TGTGCCAGCAGCCTTAGACAGGGGTATGAAAAACTGTTTTTT. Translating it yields CASSLRQGYEKLFF.